This record concerns one T cell receptor beta chain sequence. In its sample, this clone was seen a few times. The specificity of this receptor is unknown. Within one base of it there is no much larger clone, and no base qualities were kept. Each collaborating institution followed its own protocols to collect whole blood in K2EDTA tubes. For TCRbeta analysis, collaborators shipped samples in one of three forms: frozen whole blood, isolated PBMCs, or DNA extracted from either of those sample types. The sample is drawn from a study of blood T cell repertoires in COVID-19 (dated by TCRdb to the early 2020s). About the study as a whole: The collaborator samples originated in the United States, Italy and Spain and spanned the acute and convalescent phases of COVID-19. The prospective study material was composed of cDNA or gDNA derived from T cells, B-cell-depleted T cells, or PBMCs. Deeply sampled blood TCRbeta repertoires from subjects exposed to, actively infected with, or recovered from COVID-19 were included in the dataset. The repertoires were made available in a free public database intended to serve as a resource for research on the immune response to SARS-CoV-2. The samples were drawn from two sources: the first 160 participants of the ongoing ImmuneRACE study, and 950 to 1,500 subjects contributed by 6 global collaborators. The sample metadata nearly always contained a de-identified subject ID, COVID-19 status, age in years and sex. Where HLA class I and class II types were available, the types were taken from metadata supplied by the sample provider, not from assay-based typing. The study at large found these results: The amount of clinical and demographic metadata varied by source and participant and was provided uncurated.

CDR1 and CDR2, looked up from the germline V gene, are SGDLS and YYNGEE. From the cysteine through the phenylalanine, the CDR3 covers 16 amino acids. CDR3 DNA is the only sequence kept; it has 48 bases, read in frame from the first base. V was cut back by 1 base and J by 0 bases, leaving a gap of 10 bases between them. TCRbeta CDR3 regions were amplified from genomic DNA using the immunoSEQ Assay, a bias-controlled multiplex PCR. The original methods were these. Within the assay, amplification of reference gene primers was used to estimate how many nucleated cells each sample contained. To quantify the absolute abundance of each unique TCRbeta CDR3 rearrangement, sequence reads were collapsed and filtered. For each sample, productive Simpson clonality was calculated by taking the square root of Simpson's diversity index across productive rearrangements. TCRdb holds this immuneACCESS table with in-frame rearrangements only. Some clones are missing; in checked studies, unresolved V genes explain under half, and the rest has no known cause. Clonal size and the V and J genes are those of that table, whereas D and trimming came from the DNA. The sample table lists 150,000 to 200,000 clones, about 85% of them with a count of one. The ten largest clones represent 20% to 25% of the sample.

The receptor was derived from a man aged 60 to 69 with active or convalescent COVID-19. In this chain, TRBV9 is recombined with TRBJ2-2; the D gene remains uncertain. What was sequenced was peripheral blood. The DNA sequence is TGTGCCAGCAGCGTACAGCAGGTATCGAACACCGGGGAGCTGTTTTTT. The resulting protein is CASSVQQVSNTGELFF.